This TCR beta chain was captured in a study of tumor-infiltrating lymphocytes in primary liver carcinoma. Whole-study results and caveats: The overlap of tumor-adjacent and tumor-blood pairs was smaller than that of tumor region pairs. Blood fell significantly below tumors in its top-250-clone fraction (p = 0.039).

For each extraction, RNA and DNA were obtained together from around 18-30 mg of unsorted bulk tissue. Remarks on this clonotype: The antigen remains undetermined. The junction departs from germline at one end; a sequencing error may be responsible.

The CDR3 is 15 residues long. Germline CDR1 MGHRA, CDR2 YSYEKL. With roughly 540 ng total RNA as template and a constant-region primer, TCR beta cDNA was made. Library construction for TCR beta comprised three nested multiplex PCR rounds performed with slightly modified ARM-PCR. TRBV1-TRBV30 forward and Cbeta reverse primers drove the first two roughly 10-cycle rounds. TCRdb called the multiplex PCR reads again in MiXCR, with one record for every CDR3 protein. The sample carries fewer than 85,000 distinct CDR3 sequences, roughly 69% recorded once. The sequence derives from a man in his forties with primary liver carcinoma and hepatitis B virus infection. The V gene is TRBV4-1, the J gene TRBJ2-7; TRBD1 matches 8 bases. Sequencing used tumor-adjacent normal liver tissue. The CDR3 loop reads CGSSQVTGGWLEQYF. As DNA, the CDR3 is TGCGGCAGCAGTCAAGTAACAGGGGGGTGGTTAGAGCAGTACTTC.